This T cell receptor (beta chain) was observed in a study of cytomegalovirus exposure and HLA in healthy donors. Study-level points and caveats: Across all donors, roughly uniform sequencing depth was an assumption of the presence/absence analyses. Sequencing likely generated an artifact that appeared as a cluster of highly shared sequence variants.

This clone was counted between two and nine times. No antigen is known for it. The donors were healthy bone marrow donors. The CDR3 covers 19 residues. Germline V CDR1 and CDR2: SGHAT, FQNNGV. V dropped 5 bases and J dropped 0 bases, with 24 bases sitting between them. The study ran its PCR with 60 Vbeta and 13 Jbeta primers. Here immunoSEQ multiplex PCR was the method, and the copy in TCRdb shows in-frame clones only, minus some. The sample lists about 120,000 clones, about 72% occurring once. Sequenced material: PBMCs. The TCR was taken from a man aged 50-59 years in good health and CMV-seropositive. This chain links TRBV11-2 with TRBJ2-3; D is unresolved. CDR3 DNA sequence: TGTGCCAGCAGCCAACATCCGACTTTAGAACCCGCTAGCACAGATACGCAGTATTTT. This gives the protein CASSQHPTLEPASTDTQYF.